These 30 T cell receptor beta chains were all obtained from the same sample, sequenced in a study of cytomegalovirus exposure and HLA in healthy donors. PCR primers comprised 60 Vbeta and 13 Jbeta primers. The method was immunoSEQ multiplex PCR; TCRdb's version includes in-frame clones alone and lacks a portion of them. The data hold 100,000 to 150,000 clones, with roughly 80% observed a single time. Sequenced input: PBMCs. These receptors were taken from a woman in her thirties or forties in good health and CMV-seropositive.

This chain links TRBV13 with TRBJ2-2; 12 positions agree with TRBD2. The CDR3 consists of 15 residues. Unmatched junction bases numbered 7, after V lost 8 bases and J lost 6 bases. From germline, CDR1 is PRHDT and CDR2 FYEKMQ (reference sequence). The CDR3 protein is CASRRLAGEAGELFF. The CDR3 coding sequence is TGTGCCAGCCGTAGACTAGCGGGAGAGGCCGGGGAGCTGTTTTTT.

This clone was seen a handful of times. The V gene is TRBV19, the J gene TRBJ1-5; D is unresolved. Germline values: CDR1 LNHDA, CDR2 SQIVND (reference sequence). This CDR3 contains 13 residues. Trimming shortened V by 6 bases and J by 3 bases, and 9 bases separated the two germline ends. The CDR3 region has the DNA TGTGCCAGTAGAACCACTCTCAATCAGCCCCAGCATTTT. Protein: CASRTTLNQPQHF.

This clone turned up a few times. DNA for the CDR3: TGTGCCAGCAGCTCGAGCGGACGGGGCTACGAGCAGTACTTC. Amino acids: CASSSSGRGYEQYF. The chain has TRBV7-9 and TRBJ2-7, with D perhaps matching TRBD2 (5 bases). CDR3 size: 14 residues. Trimming cost V 4 bases and J 3 bases, with 13 bases left between them. Germline CDR1 is SEHNR and CDR2 is FQNEAQ (reference sequence).

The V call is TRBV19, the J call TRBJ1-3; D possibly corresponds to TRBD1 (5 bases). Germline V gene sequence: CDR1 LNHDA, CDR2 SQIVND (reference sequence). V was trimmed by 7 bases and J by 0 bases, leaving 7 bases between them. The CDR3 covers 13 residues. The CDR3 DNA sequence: TGTGCCAGTACGGGGGTCTCTGGAAACACCATATATTTT. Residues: CASTGVSGNTIYF.

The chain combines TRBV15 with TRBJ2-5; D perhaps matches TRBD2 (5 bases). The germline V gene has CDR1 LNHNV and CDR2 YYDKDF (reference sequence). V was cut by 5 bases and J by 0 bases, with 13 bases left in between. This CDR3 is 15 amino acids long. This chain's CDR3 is CATSRAGGYQETQYF. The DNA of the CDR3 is TGTGCCACCAGCCGCGCCGGCGGGTACCAAGAGACCCAGTACTTC.

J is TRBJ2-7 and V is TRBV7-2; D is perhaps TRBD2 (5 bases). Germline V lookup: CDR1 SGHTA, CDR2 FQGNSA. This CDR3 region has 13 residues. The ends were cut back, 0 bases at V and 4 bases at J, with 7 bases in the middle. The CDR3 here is CASSLALVYEQYF. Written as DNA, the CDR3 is TGTGCCAGCAGCTTAGCACTAGTTTACGAGCAGTACTTC.

The CDR3 region has the DNA TGTGCCAGCAGCTCGGGACAGGGGGCAAATCTAGAGTACTTC. The encoded protein is CASSSGQGANLEYF. V is TRBV7-3 and J is TRBJ2-4; 12 bases map to TRBD1. V trimming: 4 bases; J trimming: 14 bases; junction bases outside the gene matches: 9. The CDR3 is 14 residues long. Per germline, CDR1 SGHTA and CDR2 FQGTGA.

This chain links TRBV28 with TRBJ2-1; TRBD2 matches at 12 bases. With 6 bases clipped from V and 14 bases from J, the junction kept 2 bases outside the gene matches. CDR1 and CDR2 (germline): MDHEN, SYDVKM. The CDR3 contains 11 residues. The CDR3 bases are TGTGCCAGCAGCTGGACTAGCGGGAAGTTCTTC. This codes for CASSWTSGKFF.

CDR3 nucleotides: TGTGCCAGCAGTGAGCGGGGGAGCTCGGGCGGGGAGCTGTTTTTT. Its translation: CASSERGSSGGELFF. The V and J genes are TRBV9 and TRBJ2-2, with 8 bases that match TRBD2. CDR1 and CDR2 (germline): SGDLS, YYNGEE. J was trimmed by 7 bases and V by 5 bases; bases with no gene match: 10. This CDR3 contains 15 residues.

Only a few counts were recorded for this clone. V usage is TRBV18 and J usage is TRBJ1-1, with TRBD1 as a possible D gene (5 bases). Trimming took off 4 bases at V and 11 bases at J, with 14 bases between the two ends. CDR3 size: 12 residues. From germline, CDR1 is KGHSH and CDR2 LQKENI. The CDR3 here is CASSRPQGRAFF. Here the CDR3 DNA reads TGTGCCAGCTCACGGCCCCAGGGTAGGGCTTTCTTT.

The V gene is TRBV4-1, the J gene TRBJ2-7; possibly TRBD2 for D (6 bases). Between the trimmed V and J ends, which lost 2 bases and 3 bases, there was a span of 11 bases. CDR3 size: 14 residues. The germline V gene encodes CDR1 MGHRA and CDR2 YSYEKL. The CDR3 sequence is CASSQLGGIYEQYF. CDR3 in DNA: TGCGCCAGCAGCCAACTGGGCGGGATCTACGAGCAGTACTTC.

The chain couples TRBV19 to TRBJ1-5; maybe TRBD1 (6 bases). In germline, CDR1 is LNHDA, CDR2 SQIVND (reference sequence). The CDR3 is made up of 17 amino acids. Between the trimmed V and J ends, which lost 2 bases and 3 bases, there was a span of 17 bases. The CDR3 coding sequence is TGTGCCAGTAGTATATCCCCTTTGGGGGCGCTCAATCAGCCCCAGCATTTT. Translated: CASSISPLGALNQPQHF.

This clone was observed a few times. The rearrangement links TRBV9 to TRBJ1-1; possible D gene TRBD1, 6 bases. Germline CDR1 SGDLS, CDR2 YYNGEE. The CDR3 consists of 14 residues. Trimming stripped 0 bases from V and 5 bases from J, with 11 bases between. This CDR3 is CASSVATGPTEAFF. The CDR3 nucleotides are TGTGCCAGCAGCGTAGCGACAGGCCCGACTGAAGCTTTCTTT. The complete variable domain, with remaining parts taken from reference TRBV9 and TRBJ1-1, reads DSGVTQTPKHLITATGQRVTLRCSPRSGDLSVYWYQQSLDQGLQFLIQYYNGEERAKGNILERFSAQQFPDLHSELNLSSLELGDSALYFCASSVATGPTEAFFGQGTRLTVV.

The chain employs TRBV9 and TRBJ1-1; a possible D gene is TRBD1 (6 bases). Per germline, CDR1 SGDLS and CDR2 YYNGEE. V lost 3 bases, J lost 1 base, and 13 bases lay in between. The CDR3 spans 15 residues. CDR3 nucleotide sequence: TGTGCCAGCAGCGCAGGGGTGGAACGGAACACTGAAGCTTTCTTT. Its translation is CASSAGVERNTEAFF.

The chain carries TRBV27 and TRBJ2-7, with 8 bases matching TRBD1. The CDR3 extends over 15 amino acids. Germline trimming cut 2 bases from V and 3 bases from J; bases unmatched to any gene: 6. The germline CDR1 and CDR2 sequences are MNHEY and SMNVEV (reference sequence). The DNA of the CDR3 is TGTGCCAGCAGTTTAGCGGTACAGGGGGTCTACGAGCAGTACTTC. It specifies CASSLAVQGVYEQYF.

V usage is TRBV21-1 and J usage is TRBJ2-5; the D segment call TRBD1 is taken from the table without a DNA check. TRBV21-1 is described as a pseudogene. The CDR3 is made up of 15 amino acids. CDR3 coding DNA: TGTGCCAGCAGCGTAGCCGGGACAGACTTGGAGACCCAGTACTTC. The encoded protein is CASSVAGTDLETQYF.

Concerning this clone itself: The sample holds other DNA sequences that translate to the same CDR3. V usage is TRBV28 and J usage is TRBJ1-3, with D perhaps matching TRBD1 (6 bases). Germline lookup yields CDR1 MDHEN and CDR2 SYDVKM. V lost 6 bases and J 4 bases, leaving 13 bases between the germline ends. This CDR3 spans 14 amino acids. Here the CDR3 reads CASSPTGTGNTIYF. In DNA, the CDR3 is TGTGCCAGCAGCCCAACAGGGACAGGAAACACCATATATTTT.

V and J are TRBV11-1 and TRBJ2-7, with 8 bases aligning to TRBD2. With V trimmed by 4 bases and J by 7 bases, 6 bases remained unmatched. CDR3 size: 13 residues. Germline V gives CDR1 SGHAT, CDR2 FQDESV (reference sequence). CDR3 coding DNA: TGTGCCAGCAGCTCCAAACGGGGGGGGGAGCAGTACTTC. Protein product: CASSSKRGGEQYF.

CDR3 in amino acids: CASSPSYLPHEQYF. CDR3 coding DNA: TGTGCCAGCAGCCCTAGTTATCTTCCCCACGAGCAGTACTTC. The chain carries TRBV9 and TRBJ2-7; unclear D gene. Germline CDR1 SGDLS, CDR2 YYNGEE. V lost 4 bases and J 5 bases, leaving 16 bases between the germline ends. The CDR3 sequence is 14 residues long.

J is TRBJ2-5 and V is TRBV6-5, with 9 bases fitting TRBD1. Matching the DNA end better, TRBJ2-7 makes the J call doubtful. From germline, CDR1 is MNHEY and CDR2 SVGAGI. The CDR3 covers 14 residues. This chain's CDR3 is CASSKNRGPYEQYF. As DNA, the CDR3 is TGTGCCAGCAGTAAAAACAGGGGGCCCTACGAGCAGTACTTC.

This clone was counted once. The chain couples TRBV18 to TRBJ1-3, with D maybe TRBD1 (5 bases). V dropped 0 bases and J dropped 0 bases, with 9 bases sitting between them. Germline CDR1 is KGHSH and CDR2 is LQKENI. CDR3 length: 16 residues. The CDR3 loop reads CASSPPWGDSGNTIYF. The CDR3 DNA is TGTGCCAGCTCACCACCGTGGGGGGACTCTGGAAACACCATATATTTT.

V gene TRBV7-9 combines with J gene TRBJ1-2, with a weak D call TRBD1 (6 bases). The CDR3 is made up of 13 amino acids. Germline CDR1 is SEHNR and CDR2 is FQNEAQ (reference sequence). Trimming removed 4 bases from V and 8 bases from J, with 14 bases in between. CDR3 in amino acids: CASSWTWTDGYTF. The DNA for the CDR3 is TGTGCCAGCAGCTGGACCTGGACAGACGGCTACACCTTC.

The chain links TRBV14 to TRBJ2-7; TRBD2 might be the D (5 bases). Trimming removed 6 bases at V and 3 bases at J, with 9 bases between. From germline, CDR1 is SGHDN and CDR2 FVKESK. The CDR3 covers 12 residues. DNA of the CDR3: TGTGCCAGCAGTCGGACTCTCTACGAGCAGTACTTC. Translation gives CASSRTLYEQYF.

The CDR3 loop is CASRIGGGRSPDTQYF. CDR3 sequence (DNA): TGTGCCAGTAGAATTGGCGGGGGGAGGTCCCCAGATACGCAGTATTTT. The chain employs TRBV19 and TRBJ2-3; TRBD2 agrees at 8 bases. The CDR3 length is 16 residues. V was clipped by 6 bases and J by 4 bases; unmatched bases: 12. Germline V gives CDR1 LNHDA, CDR2 SQIVND (reference sequence).

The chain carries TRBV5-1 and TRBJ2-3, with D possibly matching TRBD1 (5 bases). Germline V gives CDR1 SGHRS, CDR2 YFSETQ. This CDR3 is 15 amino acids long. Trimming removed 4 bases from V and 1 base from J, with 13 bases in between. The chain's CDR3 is CASSTSMTGTDTQYF. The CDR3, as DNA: TGCGCCAGCAGCACCAGTATGACAGGCACAGATACGCAGTATTTT.

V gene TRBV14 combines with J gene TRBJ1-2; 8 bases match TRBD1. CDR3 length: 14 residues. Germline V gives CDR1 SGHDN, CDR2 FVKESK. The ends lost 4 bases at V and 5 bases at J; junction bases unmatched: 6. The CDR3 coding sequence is TGTGCCAGCAGCCGCAGGACAGGGACTTATGGCTACACCTTC. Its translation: CASSRRTGTYGYTF.

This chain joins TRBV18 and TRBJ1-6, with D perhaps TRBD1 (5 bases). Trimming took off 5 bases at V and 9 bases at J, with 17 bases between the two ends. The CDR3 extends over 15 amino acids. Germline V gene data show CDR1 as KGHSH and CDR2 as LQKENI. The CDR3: CASSGTTQGISPLHF. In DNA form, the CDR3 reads TGTGCCAGCTCAGGAACGACTCAGGGAATTTCACCCCTCCACTTT.

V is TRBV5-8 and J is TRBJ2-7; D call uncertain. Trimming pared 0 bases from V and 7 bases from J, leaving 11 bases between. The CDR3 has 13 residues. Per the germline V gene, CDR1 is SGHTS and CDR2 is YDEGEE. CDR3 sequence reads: CASSLGFLGEQYF. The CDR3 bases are TGTGCCAGCAGCTTGGGATTTCTAGGAGAGCAGTACTTC.

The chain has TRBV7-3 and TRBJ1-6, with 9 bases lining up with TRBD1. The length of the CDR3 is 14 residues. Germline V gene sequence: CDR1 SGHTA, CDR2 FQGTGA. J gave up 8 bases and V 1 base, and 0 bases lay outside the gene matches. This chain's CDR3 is CASSLRQGDSPLHF. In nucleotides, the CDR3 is TGTGCCAGCAGCTTAAGACAGGGGGATTCACCCCTCCACTTT. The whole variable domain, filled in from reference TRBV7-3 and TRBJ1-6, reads GAGVSQTPSNKVTEKGKYVELRCDPISGHTALYWYRQSLGQGPEFLIYFQGTGAADDSGLPNDRFFAVRPEGSVSTLKIQRTERGDSAVYLCASSLRQGDSPLHFGNGTRLTVT.

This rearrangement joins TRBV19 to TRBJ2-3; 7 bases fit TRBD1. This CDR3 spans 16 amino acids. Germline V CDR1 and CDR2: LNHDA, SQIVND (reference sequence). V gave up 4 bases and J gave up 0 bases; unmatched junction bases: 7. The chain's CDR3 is CASSNPPGQSTDTQYF. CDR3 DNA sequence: TGTGCCAGTAGTAACCCCCCGGGACAGAGCACAGATACGCAGTATTTT.